This TCR beta chain emerged from a study of blood T cell repertoires in COVID-19. Overall study: The origin of the acute and convalescent COVID-19 samples was the United States, Italy and Spain. PBMCs, B-cell-depleted T cells, or T cells provided the cDNA or gDNA that made up the material.

This clone was picked up one time. The germline gives CDR1 MDHEN, CDR2 SYDVKM. V was cut by 6 bases and J by 1 base, with 15 bases left in between. The CDR3 has 15 amino acids. Original processing notes: Estimation of nucleated cell counts was performed using reference gene primer amplification. Method: immunoSEQ multiplex PCR; TCRdb's copy keeps in-frame clones and lacks some. V and J calls and clone size are given by that table; D and trimming were obtained from the DNA. Of around 160,000 clones in the sample, more than 70% were seen once. The specimen was peripheral blood. The V gene is TRBV28, the J gene TRBJ2-5; maybe TRBD1 (5 bases). The source is a human donor in a cohort sampled during active COVID-19. CDR3: CASSPPRTTQETQYF. The DNA for the CDR3 is TGTGCCAGCAGCCCACCGCGGACAACCCAAGAGACCCAGTACTTC.